Presented here are 13 T cell receptor beta chains from one specimen sequenced in a study of CD8+ T cells in alopecia areata. Extraction and reverse transcription of RNA yielded cDNA as the sequencing template. Only in-frame clones appear in the TCRdb table, and some are missing; sequencing was by immunoSEQ multiplex PCR. The table shows roughly 140,000 clones, with 45% to 60% occurring only once. Sequencing was performed on CD8+ T cells sorted from blood, taken at week 0. These receptors came from a human donor with alopecia areata.

The CDR3 DNA follows: TGTGCCAGCACTTGTCGGGGCTACACCTTC. Translated: CASTCRGYTF. The chain is built from TRBV6-5 and TRBJ1-2; no definite D call. V was trimmed by 7 bases and J by 8 bases, leaving 8 bases between them. The CDR3 has 10 amino acids. Germline lookup yields CDR1 MNHEY and CDR2 SVGAGI.

The rearrangement uses TRBV7-2 and TRBJ2-7; D may be TRBD1 (6 bases). This CDR3 has 15 amino acids. Germline CDR1 and CDR2: SGHTA and FQGNSA. Trimming left V 1 base short and J 3 bases short, with 13 bases between. The CDR3 coding sequence is TGTGCCAGCAGCTTAGGAGCAGGGGCCCTCTACGAGCAGTACTTC. This translates into CASSLGAGALYEQYF.

The chain recombines TRBV6-5 with TRBJ2-2; 8 nucleotides match TRBD1. The CDR3 covers 14 residues. CDR1 MNHEY and CDR2 SVGAGI come from the germline V gene. V lost 5 bases and J lost 3; bases outside the gene matches: 2. CDR3 protein: CASSIQGDTGELFF. DNA for the CDR3: TGTGCCAGCAGTATACAGGGGGACACCGGGGAGCTGTTTTTT.

The J gene is TRBJ1-1, the V gene TRBV7-8; no clear D. V was shortened by 2 bases and J by 5 bases, with 6 bases between the two germline ends. Germline values: CDR1 SGHVS, CDR2 FQNEAQ. This CDR3 spans 12 amino acids. CDR3 protein: CASSLSRTEAFF. As DNA, the CDR3 is TGTGCCAGCAGCTTAAGTAGGACTGAAGCTTTCTTT.

This chain links TRBV30 with TRBJ2-7, with 8 bases that match TRBD1. CDR1 GTSNPN and CDR2 SVGIG come from the germline V gene (reference sequence). This CDR3 is built from 13 residues. V shed 2 bases, J shed 5 bases, and the junction held 5 bases outside the gene matches. CDR3 residues: CAWSRTGIDEQYF. The CDR3, as DNA: TGTGCCTGGAGTAGGACAGGGATCGACGAGCAGTACTTC.

This clone occurred a few times. In DNA form, the CDR3 reads TGTGCCAGCAGCTCGGACGGCCTAGAGGCCTACGAGCAGTACTTC. Its protein product is CASSSDGLEAYEQYF. V and J are TRBV7-2 and TRBJ2-7; D uncertain. V gave up 4 bases and J gave up 2 bases, with 15 bases separating them. Germline CDR1 is SGHTA and CDR2 is FQGNSA. This CDR3 has 15 residues.

The rearrangement links TRBV12-5 to TRBJ2-7; D is unresolved. V lost 3 bases to trimming and J lost 6 bases, with 9 bases between them. The CDR3 covers 12 residues. Germline CDR1 is LGHNT and CDR2 is FRNRAP. CDR3 bases: TGTGCTAGTGGTTTACCTCCCTTCGAGCAGTACTTC. It is translated as CASGLPPFEQYF.

V and J are TRBV29-1 and TRBJ2-7, with 7 bases that match TRBD1. V shed 7 bases, J shed 0 bases, and the junction held 6 bases outside the gene matches. Looked up from germline, CDR1 is SQVTM and CDR2 is ANQGSEA. This CDR3 contains 13 residues. Here the CDR3 DNA reads TGCAGCGCAGCCGGGACAGTCTCCTACGAGCAGTACTTC. This codes for CSAAGTVSYEQYF.

CDR3 bases: TGCAGCGTTGAAGATCTAGTGAGTGAGACTGCCAACTATGGCTACACCTTC. Amino acid sequence: CSVEDLVSETANYGYTF. The rearrangement uses TRBV29-1 and TRBJ1-2; no clear D gene. Deletions cut 0 bases from V and 2 bases from J, with 19 bases between. Germline CDR1 SQVTM, CDR2 ANQGSEA. This CDR3 has 17 amino acids.

The chain combines TRBV2 with TRBJ2-1, with unresolved D. Trimming cost V 5 bases and J 6 bases, with 8 bases left between them. The CDR3 covers 12 residues. Germline CDR1 and CDR2: SNHLY and FYNNEI. The CDR3 spells CASSPRVNEQFF. In DNA form, the CDR3 reads TGTGCCAGCAGTCCCCGTGTCAATGAGCAGTTCTTC.

This chain uses TRBV7-9 with TRBJ1-2; D remains unclear. CDR1 and CDR2 (germline): SEHNR, FQNEAQ (reference sequence). CDR3 length equals 12 residues. V lost 7 bases and J 1 base, leaving 7 bases between the germline ends. For the CDR3, the DNA is TGTGCCAGCACCGGCTTTAACTATGGCTACACCTTC. Its protein is CASTGFNYGYTF.

This chain connects TRBV4-3 to TRBJ1-2; D perhaps matches TRBD1 (6 bases). Trimming left V 1 base short and J 4 bases short, with 19 bases between. The CDR3 is 17 amino acids. Germline assignment: CDR1 LGHNA and CDR2 YSLEER. Here the CDR3 reads CASSQVRGHSRGYGYTF. CDR3 nucleotides: TGCGCCAGCAGCCAAGTACGGGGACACTCCAGGGGCTATGGCTACACCTTC.

This chain connects TRBV29-1 to TRBJ1-2; possible D gene TRBD1, 6 bases. The V and J ends lost 3 bases and 5 bases respectively, with 13 bases between them. The CDR3 extends over 13 amino acids. CDR1 is SQVTM, CDR2 ANQGSEA, per germline. Here the CDR3 reads CSVDGRGSYGYTF. The CDR3 coding sequence is TGCAGCGTTGACGGCAGGGGAAGTTATGGCTACACCTTC.